This record concerns one T cell receptor beta chain sequence. The data are from a study of blood T cell repertoires in COVID-19. Looking at the study overall: The cDNA or gDNA used as material had been derived from T cells, B-cell-depleted T cells, or PBMCs.

This CDR3 has 16 amino acids. In germline, CDR1 is MNHEY, CDR2 SMNVEV (reference sequence). Between the trimmed V and J ends, which lost 5 bases and 4 bases, there was a span of 17 bases. Assay used: immunoSEQ multiplex PCR; TCRdb lists only in-frame clones, some missing. The table records roughly 130,000 clones, roughly 77% of them present only once. The source is a man in his 60s with active or convalescent COVID-19. The gene calls are TRBV27 and TRBJ2-2, with D possibly TRBD2 on 6 matching bases. The sequenced sample consisted of peripheral blood. CDR3 nucleotide sequence: TGTGCCAGCAGTCCCCCGCGGAGGGTAGGCACCGGGGAGCTGTTTTTT. Protein: CASSPPRRVGTGELFF.